These 31 T cell receptor beta chains were sequenced from one sample in a study of a mutant IDH1 vaccine in newly diagnosed glioma. The assay was immunoSEQ multiplex PCR, and TCRdb's table has in-frame clones only and misses some. This table holds about 83,000 clones, 90% to 95% found once. As for time point: week 5, during vaccination. Every single dose of the vaccine, 300 ug of mutant IDH1 20-mer peptide, came with topical imiquimod. Antigens of these TCRs are unknown. Sequences were derived from PBMCs, sampled from a glioma patient whose treatment included an IDH1 peptide vaccine. These receptors came from a woman between 45 and 65 years old with glioma.

This chain links TRBV30 with TRBJ2-7, with 11 bases aligning to TRBD2. CDR1 and CDR2 from the germline V gene are GTSNPN and SVGIG (reference sequence). The ends lost 0 bases at V and 6 bases at J; junction bases unmatched: 7. This CDR3 is 15 amino acids long. The CDR3 here is CAWSVRRLAGGEQYF. In nucleotides, the CDR3 is TGTGCCTGGAGTGTAAGGCGGCTAGCGGGAGGCGAGCAGTACTTC. The variable domain in full, completed from reference TRBV30 and TRBJ2-7, reads SQTIHQWPATLVQPVGSPLSLECTVEGTSNPNLYWYRQAAGRGLQLLFYSVGIGQISSEVPQNLSASRPQDRQFILSSKKLLLSDSGFYLCAWSVRRLAGGEQYFGPGTRLTVT.

This sequence joins TRBV20-1 and TRBJ2-1; 9 nucleotides match TRBD2. The germline CDR1 and CDR2 sequences are DFQATT and SNEGSKA (reference sequence). The CDR3 extends over 11 amino acids. CDR3 DNA: TGCAGCGTTAGCGGGAGCTATGAGCAGTTCTTC. It yields the protein CSVSGSYEQFF.

V usage is TRBV28 and J usage is TRBJ2-3, with 10 positions matching TRBD1. The junction had 8 bases not matched to a gene; V was cut back by 5 bases and J by 3 bases. This CDR3 spans 16 amino acids. CDR1 and CDR2 (germline): MDHEN, SYDVKM. This CDR3 reads CASSTPRDRGTDTQYF. As DNA, the CDR3 is TGTGCCAGCAGTACGCCCCGGGACAGGGGTACAGATACGCAGTATTTT.

The rearrangement joins TRBV5-4 to TRBJ2-5; the D gene could be TRBD1 or TRBD2 (5 bases each). Deletions cut 10 bases from V and 4 bases from J, with 20 bases between. The germline V gene has CDR1 SGHNT and CDR2 YYREEE (reference sequence). CDR3 length: 14 residues. Here the CDR3 reads CAVAMGELGETQYF. The CDR3 bases are TGTGCCGTAGCGATGGGGGAACTAGGAGAGACCCAGTACTTC.

This clone appeared once. This chain links TRBV5-8 with TRBJ1-5; D ambiguous. With 0 bases removed from V and 6 bases from J, the gap between germline ends came to 22 bases. The CDR3 has 18 amino acids. Germline V gene data show CDR1 as SGHTS and CDR2 as YDEGEE. CDR3 in amino acids: CASSLVLSWGYGSQPQHF. The CDR3 bases are TGTGCCAGCAGCTTGGTTCTATCGTGGGGATACGGCAGTCAGCCCCAGCATTTT.

This clone was seen just once. In nucleotides, the CDR3 is TGTGCCAGCAGCCAACAGGGGGGACAAGAGACCCAGTACTTC. This translates into CASSQQGGQETQYF. The chain has TRBV7-9 and TRBJ2-5; 8 nucleotides match TRBD1. This CDR3 has 14 residues. Trimming took 5 bases from V and 2 from J; bases not matched to a gene: 4. Germline V gene data show CDR1 as SEHNR and CDR2 as FQNEAQ (reference sequence). Using reference TRBV7-9 and TRBJ2-5 for the parts outside the CDR3, the full variable domain is DTGVSQNPRHKITKRGQNVTFRCDPISEHNRLYWYRQTLGQGPEFLTYFQNEAQLEKSRLLSDRFSAERPKGSFSTLEIQRTEQGDSAMYLCASSQQGGQETQYFGPGTRLLVL.

The sample holds one count of this clone. V gene TRBV18 combines with J gene TRBJ2-1; no firm D call. The CDR3 spans 13 residues. The V end was cut by 4 bases, the J end by 7 bases, with 11 bases between. Germline V gives CDR1 KGHSH, CDR2 LQKENI. The CDR3 coding sequence is TGTGCCAGCTCACTAGGATTTGGTAATGAGCAGTTCTTC. Translating it yields CASSLGFGNEQFF.

The V gene is TRBV28, the J gene TRBJ2-6; D is unresolved. The CDR3 contains 16 residues. The V gene lost 4 bases and the J gene lost 0 bases, with 10 bases spanning the gap. Germline CDR1 and CDR2: MDHEN and SYDVKM. The CDR3 DNA reads TGTGCCAGCAGTTCGCTACATCACTCTGGGGCCAACGTCCTGACTTTC. Its protein is CASSSLHHSGANVLTF.

The chain is built from TRBV18 and TRBJ2-7; no clear D gene. This CDR3 spans 15 amino acids. With 3 bases removed from V and 5 bases from J, the gap between germline ends came to 17 bases. The germline V gene encodes CDR1 KGHSH and CDR2 LQKENI. CDR3 sequence reads: CASSPGRTFWDEQYF. CDR3 bases: TGTGCCAGCTCACCCGGACGGACGTTTTGGGACGAGCAGTACTTC. Full variable domain (rest looked up from reference TRBV18 and TRBJ2-7): NAGVMQNPRHLVRRRGQEARLRCSPMKGHSHVYWYRQLPEEGLKFMVYLQKENIIDESGMPKERFSAEFPKEGPSILRIQQVVRGDSAAYFCASSPGRTFWDEQYFGPGTRLTVT.

The V gene is TRBV27, the J gene TRBJ2-5; possibly TRBD1 or TRBD2 for D (5 bases each). There are 19 residues in the CDR3. Trimming stripped 3 bases from V and 2 bases from J, with 25 bases between. Germline lookup yields CDR1 MNHEY and CDR2 SMNVEV (reference sequence). The DNA for the CDR3 is TGTGCCAGCAGTTTTTTGGTGGGGGAGCCATACACGCCGCAAGAGACCCAGTACTTC. It translates to CASSFLVGEPYTPQETQYF.

A few counts support this clone. This chain uses TRBV4-1 with TRBJ2-7; possibly TRBD2 for D (5 bases). Germline lookup yields CDR1 MGHRA and CDR2 YSYEKL. V shed 0 bases and J shed 12 bases, with 15 bases lying between them. The CDR3 is made up of 13 amino acids. CDR3 in DNA: TGCGCCAGCAGCCAAGATTCCGAGGGCGCAAGGTACTTC. Its translation is CASSQDSEGARYF.

The rearrangement joins TRBV11-2 to TRBJ1-1; tentatively, D is TRBD1 (6 bases). CDR1 is SGHAT, CDR2 FQNNGV, per germline. Trimming cost V 9 bases and J 5 bases, with 13 bases left between them. This CDR3 comprises 12 residues. The CDR3 loop reads CASTGWRTEAFF. CDR3 DNA: TGTGCCAGTACAGGGTGGAGGACTGAAGCTTTCTTT.

This clone showed up just once. The chain combines TRBV5-1 with TRBJ1-1; D gene unclear. There are 16 residues in the CDR3. Trimming shortened V by 0 bases and J by 0 bases, and 12 bases separated the two germline ends. Per the germline V gene, CDR1 is SGHRS and CDR2 is YFSETQ. This CDR3 reads CASSLDPTGMNTEAFF. The CDR3, as DNA: TGCGCCAGCAGCTTGGACCCTACGGGGATGAACACTGAAGCTTTCTTT.

This clone showed up just once. The chain has TRBV6-1 and TRBJ2-1, with 10 bases identical to TRBD2. The CDR3 runs 15 residues. The V gene end was trimmed by 3 bases and the J gene end by 7 bases; junction bases not matched to a gene: 6. Germline CDR1 is MNHNS and CDR2 is SASEGT. This CDR3 reads CASSERASGSNEQFF. The CDR3 nucleotides read TGTGCCAGCAGTGAGAGGGCTAGCGGGAGTAATGAGCAGTTCTTC.

The rearrangement uses TRBV18 and TRBJ2-7; 8 bases match TRBD1. Germline loops: CDR1 KGHSH, CDR2 LQKENI. Trimming removed 3 bases from V and 4 bases from J; junction bases left unmatched: 8. The CDR3 spans 15 residues. The CDR3 loop reads CASSPTGTGLYEQYF. The CDR3 DNA reads as TGTGCCAGCTCACCGACCGGGACAGGTCTGTACGAGCAGTACTTC.

The rearrangement joins TRBV27 to TRBJ2-3; 10 bases match TRBD2. This CDR3 spans 19 amino acids. V shed 1 base, J shed 0 bases, and the junction held 10 bases outside the gene matches. Germline assignment: CDR1 MNHEY and CDR2 SMNVEV (reference sequence). CDR3: CASSLFPSGGTTSTDTQYF. As DNA, the CDR3 is TGTGCCAGCAGTTTATTTCCTAGCGGGGGCACTACTAGCACAGATACGCAGTATTTT.

The chain recombines TRBV7-9 with TRBJ2-3; D gene ambiguous. Trimming removed 5 bases from V and 3 bases from J, with 6 bases in between. The length of the CDR3 is 12 residues. The germline gives CDR1 SEHNR, CDR2 FQNEAQ (reference sequence). CDR3 region: CASSGATDTQYF. CDR3 nucleotides: TGTGCCAGCAGCGGAGCAACAGATACGCAGTATTTT. Full variable domain (missing parts from reference TRBV7-9 and TRBJ2-3): DTGVSQNPRHKITKRGQNVTFRCDPISEHNRLYWYRQTLGQGPEFLTYFQNEAQLEKSRLLSDRFSAERPKGSFSTLEIQRTEQGDSAMYLCASSGATDTQYFGPGTRLTVL.

The V gene is TRBV9, the J gene TRBJ1-5, with TRBD1 matching 8 bases. The CDR3 contains 14 residues. Germline V CDR1 and CDR2: SGDLS, YYNGEE. V gave up 1 base and J gave up 8 bases; unmatched junction bases: 5. CDR3 region: CASSVSQGDEPQHF. The CDR3 DNA sequence: TGTGCCAGCAGCGTATCACAGGGGGATGAGCCCCAGCATTTT. Supplemented by reference TRBV9 and TRBJ1-5, the full variable domain reads DSGVTQTPKHLITATGQRVTLRCSPRSGDLSVYWYQQSLDQGLQFLIQYYNGEERAKGNILERFSAQQFPDLHSELNLSSLELGDSALYFCASSVSQGDEPQHFGDGTRLSIL.

The chain employs TRBV14 and TRBJ1-6, with a tentative D call TRBD1 (5 bases). There are 16 residues in the CDR3. Looked up from germline, CDR1 is SGHDN and CDR2 is FVKESK. Trimming removed 3 bases at V and 2 bases at J, with 11 bases between. CDR3 residues: CASSHGWGAYNSPLHF. The CDR3 bases are TGTGCCAGCAGCCATGGGTGGGGCGCCTATAATTCACCCCTCCACTTT.

V and J are TRBV30 and TRBJ2-7; possibly TRBD1 for D (6 bases). In germline, CDR1 is GTSNPN, CDR2 SVGIG (reference sequence). This CDR3 region has 13 residues. The V end was cut by 4 bases, the J end by 2 bases, with 12 bases between. As DNA, the CDR3 is TGTGCCTGGAACATTCAGGGGACCTACGAGCAGTACTTC. Amino acid sequence: CAWNIQGTYEQYF.

This chain joins TRBV5-6 and TRBJ2-2, with 8 bases that match TRBD1. Germline V CDR1 and CDR2: SGHDT, YYEEEE. V was clipped by 3 bases and J by 4 bases; unmatched bases: 5. The CDR3 contains 15 residues. The CDR3, as DNA: TGTGCCAGCAGCTGGACAGGGATCAGCACCGGGGAGCTGTTTTTT. The encoded protein is CASSWTGISTGELFF. Supplemented by reference TRBV5-6 and TRBJ2-2, the full variable domain reads DAGVTQSPTHLIKTRGQQVTLRCSPKSGHDTVSWYQQALGQGPQFIFQYYEEEERQRGNFPDRFSGHQFPNYSSELNVNALLLGDSALYLCASSWTGISTGELFFGEGSRLTVL.

This chain joins TRBV27 and TRBJ2-7; TRBD1 agrees at 8 bases. The CDR3 runs to 14 residues. Looked up from germline, CDR1 is MNHEY and CDR2 is SMNVEV (reference sequence). The junction had 11 bases not matched to a gene; V was cut back by 10 bases and J by 3 bases. The CDR3 nucleotides are TGTGCCATCGGCGGACAGGGCGATTTCTACGAGCAGTACTTC. This encodes CAIGGQGDFYEQYF.

The chain employs TRBV19 and TRBJ2-5; D perhaps matches TRBD2 (5 bases). CDR3 size: 15 residues. V dropped 1 base and J dropped 5 bases, with 14 bases sitting between them. From germline, CDR1 is LNHDA and CDR2 SQIVND (reference sequence). CDR3 sequence: CASSIVGLQGETQYF. The CDR3 region has the DNA TGTGCCAGTAGTATAGTTGGACTCCAAGGTGAGACCCAGTACTTC. Drawing the rest from reference TRBV19 and TRBJ2-5, the complete variable domain is DGGITQSPKYLFRKEGQNVTLSCEQNLNHDAMYWYRQDPGQGLRLIYYSQIVNDFQKGDIAEGYSVSREKKESFPLTVTSAQKNPTAFYLCASSIVGLQGETQYFGPGTRLLVL.

This chain uses TRBV4-1 with TRBJ1-1, with 10 bases lining up with TRBD1. The CDR3 spans 17 residues. The trim removed 3 bases at V and 7 bases at J, leaving 14 bases unmatched. Germline V gives CDR1 MGHRA, CDR2 YSYEKL. CDR3 in amino acids: CASSQQFRQGAYREAFF. CDR3 coding DNA: TGCGCCAGCAGCCAGCAATTCAGACAGGGGGCTTACCGTGAAGCTTTCTTT.

The V gene is TRBV7-8, the J gene TRBJ1-6, with 7 nucleotides matching TRBD1. V gave up 5 bases and J gave up 7 bases; unmatched junction bases: 5. This CDR3 region has 14 residues. Germline V gives CDR1 SGHVS, CDR2 FQNEAQ. DNA of the CDR3: TGTGCCAGCAGCCGCCGGGACAGAAATTCACCCCTCCACTTT. Protein product: CASSRRDRNSPLHF.

This clone was recorded once. This chain links TRBV10-3 with TRBJ1-2, with 7 bases that match TRBD1. CDR3 length: 13 residues. V shed 5 bases, J shed 6 bases, and the junction held 6 bases outside the gene matches. Germline V gene data show CDR1 as ENHRY and CDR2 as SYGVKD. CDR3 coding DNA: TGTGCCATCAGTCGGGACAGCGAAGATGGCTACACCTTC. Translated, it gives CAISRDSEDGYTF.

A single count supports this clone. This rearrangement joins TRBV2 to TRBJ1-5; 9 bases align to TRBD1. Germline loops: CDR1 SNHLY, CDR2 FYNNEI. The CDR3 has 16 amino acids. V shed 5 bases, J shed 3 bases, and the junction held 8 bases outside the gene matches. CDR3 sequence (DNA): TGTGCCAGCAGTCGGGACAGGGAGGGAGCCAATCAGCCCCAGCATTTT. Translating gives CASSRDREGANQPQHF.

The chain carries TRBV5-1 and TRBJ2-4; a possible D gene is TRBD1 (6 bases). Germline-derived CDR1 and CDR2 are SGHRS and YFSETQ. This CDR3 is built from 15 residues. The V and J ends lost 4 bases and 8 bases respectively, with 19 bases between them. This CDR3 is CASSGQDSGKDIQYF. The CDR3 DNA reads TGCGCCAGCAGCGGGCAGGACAGCGGAAAGGACATTCAGTACTTC.

J is TRBJ2-3 and V is TRBV21-1. TRBV21-1 is termed a pseudogene. The CDR3 is made up of 15 amino acids. The CDR3: CASSNFQLSTDTQYF. CDR3 in DNA: TGTGCCAGCAGCAATTTCCAGCTAAGCACAGATACGCAGTATTTT.

This chain links TRBV27 with TRBJ1-1; tentatively, D is TRBD1 (5 bases). The V gene lost 5 bases and the J gene lost 4 bases, with 14 bases spanning the gap. The CDR3 spans 14 residues. The germline V gene encodes CDR1 MNHEY and CDR2 SMNVEV (reference sequence). CDR3 in amino acids: CASSLREYGTEAFF. The CDR3 coding sequence is TGTGCCAGCAGTCTCAGGGAGTACGGCACTGAAGCTTTCTTT.

The chain links TRBV4-1 to TRBJ2-7; 11 bases agree with TRBD2. The CDR3 is 18 residues long. Germline V gene data show CDR1 as MGHRA and CDR2 as YSYEKL. V lost 1 base and J lost 5; bases outside the gene matches: 13. In DNA form, the CDR3 reads TGCGCCAGCAGCCAAGGACGACTAGCGGGATCACCCTCGAACGAGCAGTACTTC. Amino acid sequence: CASSQGRLAGSPSNEQYF.